This T cell receptor (beta chain) was obtained from a study of T cell changes during pregnancy in multiple sclerosis. This table comes from immunoSEQ multiplex PCR, and its TCRdb copy is limited to in-frame clones, with some not included. The sample has around 44,000 clones, roughly 90% seen once. The germline V and J ends were trimmed by 3 bases and 4 bases, with 14 bases remaining between them. CDR1 and CDR2 (germline): SGDLS, YYNGEE. The CDR3 is made up of 15 amino acids. The sequences come from CD4+ T cells from peripheral blood mononuclear cells, collected in the second trimester of pregnancy. This chain uses TRBV9 with TRBJ1-3, with TRBD1 as a possible D gene (6 bases). This TCR came from a female donor with multiple sclerosis, enrolled in a pregnancy study. The CDR3 protein is CASSASQGTGNTIYF. DNA for the CDR3: TGTGCCAGCAGCGCCTCACAGGGTACCGGAAACACCATATATTTT.